Below, 26 T cell receptor beta chains from the same sample are listed, as sequenced in a study of blood T cells in healthy people across ages. With a J-beta primer mix and a sample-barcoded 5' primer, a second PCR ran roughly 6 to 11 cycles. Each CDR3 protein gets one entry after TCRdb re-called the 5' RACE reads with MiXCR. The table has over 950,000 distinct CDR3 sequences, roughly 51% seen once; the top ten hold about a fifth. Material: blood. Every receptor here comes from a woman aged 60-75 years in good health.

The rearrangement links TRBV6-1 to TRBJ2-7; D is uncertain. The germline V gene encodes CDR1 MNHNS and CDR2 SASEGT. V lost 7 bases and J 2 bases, leaving 9 bases between the germline ends. CDR3 size: 12 residues. The CDR3 region is CASILEAYEQYF. Written as DNA, the CDR3 is TGTGCCAGCATTCTTGAGGCCTACGAGCAGTACTTC.

The chain couples TRBV12-3 or TRBV12-4 to TRBJ2-3; 9 nucleotides match TRBD2. Unmatched junction bases numbered 10, after V lost 3 bases and J lost 6 bases. CDR3 length equals 16 residues. The CDR3 sequence: CASSLNAGGPSDTQYF. CDR3 DNA: TGTGCCAGCAGTTTGAACGCGGGAGGGCCCTCGGATACGCAGTATTTT.

This CDR3 reads CASSQSVGLSTEAFF. The CDR3 bases are TGCGCCAGCAGCCAGTCTGTCGGATTGAGCACTGAAGCTTTCTTT. This chain connects TRBV4-1 to TRBJ1-1; D unresolved. The CDR3 extends over 15 amino acids. CDR1 MGHRA and CDR2 YSYEKL come from the germline V gene. Trimming removed 3 bases from V and 4 bases from J, with 15 bases in between.

CDR3 in DNA: TGTGCCAGCAGCGTTATGTTGACCGGGGAGCTGTTTTTT. Its translation: CASSVMLTGELFF. The J gene is TRBJ2-2, the V gene TRBV9; D is undetermined. The CDR3 totals 13 residues. Trimming left V 2 bases short and J 5 bases short, with 7 bases between. Germline-derived CDR1 and CDR2 are SGDLS and YYNGEE.

This clonotype was detected only a few times. The chain recombines TRBV5-6 with TRBJ1-1, with no clear D. Per the germline V gene, CDR1 is SGHDT and CDR2 is YYEEEE. V dropped 3 bases and J dropped 1 base, with 16 bases sitting between them. CDR3 size: 16 residues. The CDR3 region has the DNA TGTGCCAGCAGCTCCGCGACGGAGGCTGAGAACACTGAAGCTTTCTTT. Amino acid sequence: CASSSATEAENTEAFF.

The rearrangement links TRBV20-1 to TRBJ2-1, with 7 bases that match TRBD2. Germline CDR1 and CDR2: DFQATT and SNEGSKA (reference sequence). After removal of 6 bases from V and 0 bases from J, the junction contained 8 bases not matched to a gene. This CDR3 has 15 residues. This chain's CDR3 is CSAPSAGSSYNEQFF. CDR3 nucleotide sequence: TGCAGTGCGCCATCAGCGGGGAGCTCCTACAATGAGCAGTTCTTC.

The CDR3, as DNA: TGTGCCAGCAGTTTACAGGCGGGAGGGCCGGGTACGCAGTATTTT. It specifies CASSLQAGGPGTQYF. The chain recombines TRBV28 with TRBJ2-3; 9 nucleotides line up with TRBD2. Germline V gene lookup returns CDR1 MDHEN and CDR2 SYDVKM. The CDR3 covers 15 residues. The junction had 8 bases not matched to a gene; V was cut back by 2 bases and J by 8 bases.

In this sample, this clonotype turned up a few times. CDR3 coding DNA: TGTGCCAGCAGCCAAGGAGGGACTGGAATCGATACGCAGTATTTT. This encodes CASSQGGTGIDTQYF. The chain uses TRBV14 and TRBJ2-3, with a weak D call TRBD2 (6 bases). With 1 base removed from V and 6 bases from J, the gap between germline ends came to 14 bases. CDR1 is SGHDN, CDR2 FVKESK, per germline. The CDR3 is 15 residues long.

V usage is TRBV29-1 and J usage is TRBJ2-1; D is ambiguous. CDR3 length equals 15 residues. The ends were cut back, 0 bases at V and 4 bases at J, with 13 bases in the middle. Per germline, CDR1 SQVTM and CDR2 ANQGSEA. The CDR3 DNA sequence: TGCAGCGTTGAAGATCCTAGGGCCCGTTACAATGAGCAGTTCTTC. The encoded protein is CSVEDPRARYNEQFF.

The rearrangement uses TRBV20-1 and TRBJ2-5; D not resolved. Germline CDR1 DFQATT, CDR2 SNEGSKA (reference sequence). CDR3 length equals 12 residues. V was trimmed by 3 bases and J by 4 bases, leaving 9 bases between them. CDR3 nucleotides: TGCAGTGCTAGTCGGCTCAGAGAGACCCAGTACTTC. It specifies CSASRLRETQYF.

The chain carries TRBV7-9 and TRBJ1-2, with D perhaps matching TRBD1 (5 bases). Trimming took 5 bases from V and 1 from J, leaving 14 bases between them. The CDR3 length is 15 residues. Germline loops: CDR1 SEHNR, CDR2 FQNEAQ (reference sequence). The DNA for the CDR3 is TGTGCCAGCAGCCCGTACCGGGACTTTAACTATGGCTACACCTTC. It codes for CASSPYRDFNYGYTF.

The chain has TRBV18 and TRBJ2-1; 8 bases agree with TRBD1. The CDR3 consists of 15 residues. In germline, CDR1 is KGHSH, CDR2 LQKENI. The junction had 4 bases not matched to a gene; V was cut back by 2 bases and J by 4 bases. CDR3 sequence: CASSPNQGAYNEQFF. The CDR3 DNA reads TGTGCCAGCTCACCAAATCAGGGGGCTTACAATGAGCAGTTCTTC.

V gene TRBV2 combines with J gene TRBJ2-7, with 7 bases lining up with TRBD1. V lost 8 bases to trimming and J lost 0 bases; unmatched junction nucleotides: 10. The CDR3 loop spans 15 amino acids. CDR1 and CDR2 (germline): SNHLY, FYNNEI. The CDR3, as DNA: TGTGCCAGCCATCAACCGGGACAGACCTCCTACGAGCAGTACTTC. This translates into CASHQPGQTSYEQYF.

The chain carries TRBV12-3 or TRBV12-4 and TRBJ2-5; TRBD2 aligns across 11 bases. The end of the DNA aligns better with TRBJ2-7, so the J call may be wrong. CDR3 length: 15 residues. As DNA, the CDR3 is TGTGCCAGCAGTTCCACAGAGACTAGCGGGAACGAGCAGTACTTC. Protein sequence: CASSSTETSGNEQYF.

The chain employs TRBV27 and TRBJ2-1; 7 bases fit TRBD1. Germline V gene lookup returns CDR1 MNHEY and CDR2 SMNVEV (reference sequence). This CDR3 spans 19 amino acids. V lost 0 bases, J lost 5 bases, and 16 bases stayed unmatched. The CDR3 coding sequence is TGTGCCAGCAGTTTATCTAGGTGGGTCGGGACAGAGTCGAACAATGAGCAGTTCTTC. Its translation is CASSLSRWVGTESNNEQFF.

This clonotype has only a few counts. This chain connects TRBV27 to TRBJ2-1; 9 bases are shared with TRBD2. The CDR3 totals 15 residues. The V segment lost 3 bases and the J segment 4 bases; nucleotides outside the gene matches: 4. Per the germline V gene, CDR1 is MNHEY and CDR2 is SMNVEV (reference sequence). Written as DNA, the CDR3 is TGTGCCAGCAGTTTGGCGCTAGCGGGGTACAATGAGCAGTTCTTC. Translated, it gives CASSLALAGYNEQFF.

This rearrangement joins TRBV7-9 to TRBJ1-1, with D unclear. The CDR3 is 11 residues long. Trimming removed 6 bases at V and 7 bases at J, with 9 bases between. Germline CDR1 is SEHNR and CDR2 is FQNEAQ (reference sequence). As DNA, the CDR3 is TGTGCCAGCAGTTTACAAGTTGAAGCTTTCTTT. Protein sequence: CASSLQVEAFF.

In its sample, this clonotype was seen a few times. This sequence joins TRBV7-6 and TRBJ2-7, with D perhaps TRBD2 (6 bases). Trimming cost V 4 bases and J 2 bases, with 15 bases left between them. The CDR3 extends over 15 amino acids. The V gene's germline CDR1 is SGHVS and CDR2 FNYEAQ. The CDR3 reads CASSSPGGAAYEQYF. In DNA form, the CDR3 reads TGTGCCAGCAGCTCCCCAGGCGGGGCTGCCTACGAGCAGTACTTC.

This chain joins TRBV4-3 and TRBJ2-7; 8 nucleotides align to TRBD2. V was pared by 3 bases and J by 4 bases, with 8 bases of the junction left unmatched. The CDR3 contains 15 residues. CDR1 LGHNA and CDR2 YSLEER come from the germline V gene. This CDR3 is CASSHERRGGYEQYF. As DNA, the CDR3 is TGCGCCAGCAGCCACGAGAGGCGCGGGGGGTACGAGCAGTACTTC.

This clonotype has more than one count but fewer than ten. The chain combines TRBV7-2 with TRBJ1-2; no clear D gene. Deletions cut 5 bases from V and 2 bases from J, with 15 bases between. The germline gives CDR1 SGHTA, CDR2 FQGNSA. The CDR3 totals 15 residues. In DNA, the CDR3 is TGTGCCAGCAGCGGAATAGGGTGGGAGAACTATGGCTACACCTTC. Its protein product is CASSGIGWENYGYTF. Based on the CDR3 plus reference TRBV7-2 and TRBJ1-2, the full variable domain is GAGVSQSPSNKVTEKGKDVELRCDPISGHTALYWYRQSLGQGLEFLIYFQGNSAPDKSGLPSDRFSAERTGGSVSTLTIQRTQQEDSAVYLCASSGIGWENYGYTFGSGTRLTVV.

The chain joins TRBV5-1 to TRBJ2-5; 9 bases are shared with TRBD1. The germline V gene has CDR1 SGHRS and CDR2 YFSETQ. The CDR3 covers 16 residues. J gave up 3 bases and V 4 bases, and 10 bases lay outside the gene matches. The CDR3 reads CASSPRQGGTEETQYF. The CDR3 DNA sequence: TGCGCCAGCAGCCCCAGACAGGGGGGCACCGAAGAGACCCAGTACTTC. Variable domain in full (rest from reference TRBV5-1 and TRBJ2-5): KAGVTQTPRYLIKTRGQQVTLSCSPISGHRSVSWYQQTPGQGLQFLFEYFSETQRNKGNFPGRFSGRQFSNSRSEMNVSTLELGDSALYLCASSPRQGGTEETQYFGPGTRLLVL.

V usage is TRBV5-1 and J usage is TRBJ2-1, with 11 bases matching TRBD2. Germline CDR1 reads SGHRS; CDR2 reads YFSETQ. The trim removed 0 bases at V and 4 bases at J, leaving 15 bases unmatched. The CDR3 runs to 20 residues. CDR3: CASSLVLRGVGTSGYNEQFF. CDR3 DNA: TGCGCCAGCAGCTTGGTATTAAGGGGCGTGGGGACTAGCGGTTACAATGAGCAGTTCTTC.

This clonotype was counted only a few times. V is TRBV2 and J is TRBJ2-5; 7 bases agree with TRBD1. With 6 bases clipped from V and 5 bases from J, the junction kept 15 bases outside the gene matches. The CDR3 is made up of 16 amino acids. Germline V gene data show CDR1 as SNHLY and CDR2 as FYNNEI. CDR3 in amino acids: CASSGQRQGGSETQYF. In nucleotides, the CDR3 is TGTGCCAGCAGCGGCCAACGACAGGGTGGAAGTGAGACCCAGTACTTC.

The table lists this clonotype with a few counts. The J gene is TRBJ2-4, the V gene TRBV7-9, with TRBD1 matching over 10 bases. This CDR3 spans 19 amino acids. V gave up 5 bases and J gave up 2 bases; unmatched junction bases: 15. CDR1 is SEHNR, CDR2 FQNEAQ, per germline (reference sequence). This CDR3 is CASSRWTGGGVVSKNIQYF. CDR3 bases: TGTGCCAGCAGCAGATGGACAGGGGGAGGTGTAGTGTCCAAAAACATTCAGTACTTC.

The chain couples TRBV7-8 to TRBJ2-7, with D hard to call. The CDR3 length is 14 residues. Deletions cut 5 bases from V and 3 bases from J, with 14 bases between. The V gene's germline CDR1 is SGHVS and CDR2 FQNEAQ. The CDR3 spells CASSLRAEFYEQYF. The DNA for the CDR3 is TGTGCCAGCAGCCTTCGGGCGGAATTCTACGAGCAGTACTTC.

This clonotype was seen more than once but under ten times. CDR3 bases: TGTGCCAGCAGTTTAGGACAGGGGACCCTCCACTTT. Translating it yields CASSLGQGTLHF. The chain carries TRBV12-3 or TRBV12-4 and TRBJ1-6, with 8 bases identical to TRBD1. J was trimmed by 14 bases and V by 1 base; bases with no gene match: 1. This CDR3 comprises 12 residues.